These 32 T cell receptor beta chains originate from one sample sequenced in a study of T cells in Graves' hyperthyroidism and ophthalmopathy. Researchers amplified the TCR beta CDR3 regions from RNA transcripts. Researchers ran a first-round RT-PCR on the TCR CDR3 using the HTBI primer set. MiXCR, run by TCRdb on the multiplex PCR reads, gives a single entry per CDR3 protein. Of 300,000 to 450,000 distinct CDR3 sequences in the sample, about 13% were seen once. What was sequenced was blood. The source of these receptors is a woman younger than 35 with Graves' hyperthyroidism.

A few counts support this clonotype. This may arise from a read error, as a much more abundant clone is one base away. The V gene is TRBV7-2, the J gene TRBJ1-2; D gene uncertain. Per germline, CDR1 SGHTA and CDR2 FQGNSA. The CDR3 totals 16 residues. The germline V and J ends were trimmed by 1 base and 3 bases, with 15 bases remaining between them. CDR3 loop: CASSLVYGWIDYGYTF. The DNA for the CDR3 is TGTGCCAGCAGCTTAGTCTACGGGTGGATAGACTATGGCTACACCTTC.

This clonotype showed up many times. The gene calls are TRBV6-1 and TRBJ1-1; D is unresolved. CDR3 length: 16 amino acids. The V end lost 8 bases, the J end lost 1 base, and 20 bases lay between the germline ends. Germline values: CDR1 MNHNS, CDR2 SASEGT. The CDR3 here is CASGRILTDSNTEAFF. In DNA, the CDR3 is TGTGCCAGCGGCCGTATTCTAACAGATTCGAACACTGAAGCTTTCTTT.

V gene TRBV15 combines with J gene TRBJ1-1; TRBD1 matches 7 bases. Germline values: CDR1 LNHNV, CDR2 YYDKDF (reference sequence). Trimming removed 2 bases from V and 1 base from J; junction bases left unmatched: 7. The CDR3 has 16 residues. Here the CDR3 reads CATSRLRGPENTEAFF. CDR3 DNA sequence: TGTGCCACCAGCAGATTAAGGGGGCCGGAGAACACTGAAGCTTTCTTT.

This clonotype occurred many times. V usage is TRBV19 and J usage is TRBJ1-4, with D perhaps TRBD1 (5 bases). The V end was cut by 5 bases, the J end by 5 bases, with 12 bases between. The CDR3 covers 14 residues. CDR1 and CDR2 from the germline V gene are LNHDA and SQIVND (reference sequence). The CDR3 region has the DNA TGTGCCAGTAGTCCCAGGGTGTCGAATGAAAAACTGTTTTTT. Amino acids: CASSPRVSNEKLFF.

This clonotype was detected many times. The rearrangement links TRBV5-1 to TRBJ1-1; D is unclear. The CDR3 has 13 residues. CDR1 is SGHRS, CDR2 YFSETQ, per germline. Trimming left V 2 bases short and J 1 base short, with 6 bases between. The CDR3 spells CASSFFQNTEAFF. CDR3 DNA sequence: TGCGCCAGCAGCTTTTTCCAGAACACTGAAGCTTTCTTT.

This clonotype has a count of ten or more. The CDR3 coding sequence is TGCGCCAGCAGCTCCTGGGACCACATCCAAGAGACCCAGTACTTC. This encodes CASSSWDHIQETQYF. The chain recombines TRBV5-1 with TRBJ2-5; TRBD1 or TRBD2 may be the D gene (5 bases each). Per the germline V gene, CDR1 is SGHRS and CDR2 is YFSETQ. This CDR3 contains 15 residues. The germline V and J ends were trimmed by 3 bases and 1 base, with 13 bases remaining between them. The complete variable domain, with remaining parts taken from reference TRBV5-1 and TRBJ2-5, reads KAGVTQTPRYLIKTRGQQVTLSCSPISGHRSVSWYQQTPGQGLQFLFEYFSETQRNKGNFPGRFSGRQFSNSRSEMNVSTLELGDSALYLCASSSWDHIQETQYFGPGTRLLVL.

This clonotype has a count of ten or more. The V and J genes are TRBV2 and TRBJ2-3, with a possible D match to TRBD2 (5 bases). With 6 bases removed from V and 2 bases from J, the gap between germline ends came to 12 bases. Germline CDR1 reads SNHLY; CDR2 reads FYNNEI. CDR3 size: 14 residues. The CDR3 DNA is TGTGCCAGCAGGGACTCCTCAATCACAGATACGCAGTATTTT. The encoded protein is CASRDSSITDTQYF.

V is TRBV20-1 and J is TRBJ2-6; D remains ambiguous. Germline CDR1 DFQATT, CDR2 SNEGSKA (reference sequence). V shed 3 bases and J shed 1 base, with 13 bases lying between them. The CDR3 spans 16 residues. This chain's CDR3 is CSARIEMASGANVLTF. CDR3 DNA sequence: TGCAGTGCTAGGATTGAAATGGCTTCTGGGGCCAACGTCCTGACTTTC.

V and J are TRBV7-9 and TRBJ1-4; no firm D call. Deletions cut 1 base from V and 0 bases from J, with 15 bases between. The CDR3 runs 18 residues. Germline CDR1 is SEHNR and CDR2 is FQNEAQ (reference sequence). The CDR3 sequence is CASSLGGQPYATNEKLFF. The CDR3 DNA is TGTGCCAGCAGCTTAGGAGGCCAGCCCTATGCAACTAATGAAAAACTGTTTTTT.

This clonotype was counted ten times or more. CDR3 DNA sequence: TGCAGTGCTAGAGTGTACGGGAGAGGTCTGGATGAGCAGTTCTTC. Translated, it gives CSARVYGRGLDEQFF. The gene calls are TRBV20-1 and TRBJ2-1; maybe TRBD2 (6 bases). Germline CDR1 and CDR2: DFQATT and SNEGSKA (reference sequence). Between the trimmed V and J ends, which lost 1 base and 8 bases, there was a span of 18 bases. The CDR3 spans 15 residues.

The chain is built from TRBV4-2 and TRBJ2-1; 8 bases line up with TRBD2. The CDR3 is made up of 16 amino acids. J was trimmed by 7 bases and V by 0 bases; bases with no gene match: 8. The germline V gene encodes CDR1 LGHNA and CDR2 YNFKEQ. The CDR3 DNA is TGTGCCAGCAGCCAAGATGGGACTAGTGTTTTTAATGAGCAGTTCTTC. This gives the protein CASSQDGTSVFNEQFF.

In this sample, this clonotype turned up many times. This rearrangement joins TRBV12-3 or TRBV12-4 to TRBJ2-7; 8 bases align to TRBD2. The V and J ends lost 3 bases and 6 bases, in that order; junction bases with no gene match: 4. CDR3 length: 13 residues. CDR3: CASSLAREAEQYF. The CDR3 DNA is TGTGCCAGCAGTTTGGCGCGGGAGGCCGAGCAGTACTTC.

This clonotype was observed a handful of times. J is TRBJ1-1 and V is TRBV19; D is ambiguous. This CDR3 comprises 13 residues. The V and J ends lost 7 bases and 0 bases respectively, with 9 bases between them. The germline V gene has CDR1 LNHDA and CDR2 SQIVND (reference sequence). For the CDR3, the DNA is TGTGCCAGTACTGGCATCCTGAACACTGAAGCTTTCTTT. Amino acids: CASTGILNTEAFF.

The V and J genes are TRBV5-6 and TRBJ2-7, with D unresolved. The CDR3 length is 13 residues. Trimming removed 0 bases from V and 6 bases from J, with 10 bases in between. The germline V gene encodes CDR1 SGHDT and CDR2 YYEEEE. CDR3 DNA: TGTGCCAGCAGCTTGGCCCTCCCCCCCGAGCAGTACTTC. It translates to CASSLALPPEQYF.

This clonotype was observed at least ten times. The CDR3 spells CASSLGTSYTDTQYF. In DNA form, the CDR3 reads TGCGCCAGCAGCTTGGGGACGAGCTACACAGATACGCAGTATTTT. J is TRBJ2-3 and V is TRBV5-1; D ambiguous. In germline, CDR1 is SGHRS, CDR2 YFSETQ. Trimming took off 0 bases at V and 2 bases at J, with 10 bases between the two ends. This CDR3 has 15 amino acids.

This clonotype was observed at least ten times. The chain recombines TRBV11-2 with TRBJ2-1; perhaps TRBD2 as D (5 bases). Germline CDR1 reads SGHAT; CDR2 reads FQNNGV. The CDR3 has 14 residues. Trimming pared 0 bases from V and 7 bases from J, leaving 10 bases between. Written as DNA, the CDR3 is TGTGCCAGCAGCTTAGATAGAGGGTTAAATGAGCAGTTCTTC. Encoded protein: CASSLDRGLNEQFF.

The chain carries TRBV5-6 and TRBJ1-2; D gene unclear. Germline V lookup: CDR1 SGHDT, CDR2 YYEEEE. This CDR3 has 13 residues. The V end lost 5 bases, the J end lost 2 bases, and 10 bases lay between the germline ends. This CDR3 reads CASREAGNYGYTF. The DNA for the CDR3 is TGTGCCAGCAGGGAAGCGGGCAACTATGGCTACACCTTC.

This clonotype was detected ten times or more. The chain's CDR3 is CASSTEPYEQYF. In DNA form, the CDR3 reads TGCGCCAGCAGCACGGAACCCTACGAGCAGTACTTC. This rearrangement joins TRBV5-1 to TRBJ2-7; unclear D gene. Trimming left V 4 bases short and J 2 bases short, with 7 bases between. This CDR3 spans 12 amino acids. Germline-derived CDR1 and CDR2 are SGHRS and YFSETQ.

This clonotype showed up many times. J is TRBJ1-1 and V is TRBV3-1, with D possibly matching TRBD1 (5 bases). V gave up 4 bases and J gave up 1 base, with 16 bases separating them. This CDR3 is built from 16 residues. The germline V gene has CDR1 LGHDT and CDR2 YNNKEL (reference sequence). The CDR3 coding sequence is TGTGCCAGCAGCCCCGGAGGGACCCTTTCGAACACTGAAGCTTTCTTT. Amino acids: CASSPGGTLSNTEAFF.

This clonotype came up many times. The chain combines TRBV7-2 with TRBJ1-5; D is perhaps TRBD1 (6 bases). The CDR3 runs 15 residues. V was cut by 5 bases and J by 2 bases, with 13 bases left in between. Germline V gene sequence: CDR1 SGHTA, CDR2 FQGNSA. The CDR3 protein is CASSNLQGGNQPQHF. Here the CDR3 DNA reads TGTGCCAGCAGCAACTTACAGGGCGGCAATCAGCCCCAGCATTTT.

At least ten counts were recorded for this clonotype. The chain recombines TRBV6-1 with TRBJ1-1; tentatively, D is TRBD1 (5 bases). CDR3 length: 12 residues. Trimming cost V 3 bases and J 5 bases, with 7 bases left between them. In germline, CDR1 is MNHNS, CDR2 SASEGT. The CDR3, as DNA: TGTGCCAGCAGTGACAGGGTAACTGAAGCTTTCTTT. Translating it yields CASSDRVTEAFF.

The sample holds many counts of this clonotype. The V and J genes are TRBV20-1 and TRBJ1-2; 8 bases map to TRBD1. The CDR3 spans 14 residues. CDR1 and CDR2 (germline): DFQATT, SNEGSKA (reference sequence). With 0 bases clipped from V and 6 bases from J, the junction kept 6 bases outside the gene matches. In DNA, the CDR3 is TGCAGTGCTAGAGACCCTAGGACAGGGCATGGCTACACCTTC. It encodes CSARDPRTGHGYTF.

The table lists this clonotype with many counts. The chain joins TRBV20-1 to TRBJ2-7; D remains ambiguous. V was trimmed by 6 bases and J by 0 bases, leaving 18 bases between them. CDR1 DFQATT and CDR2 SNEGSKA come from the germline V gene (reference sequence). CDR3 length: 15 residues. The CDR3 loop is CSAPPLPTGSYEQYF. The DNA of the CDR3 is TGCAGTGCCCCTCCACTCCCAACGGGCTCCTACGAGCAGTACTTC.

The chain recombines TRBV5-5 with TRBJ1-2; 7 bases fit TRBD1. V lost 2 bases to trimming and J lost 2 bases; unmatched junction nucleotides: 3. Germline V gene sequence: CDR1 SGHKS, CDR2 YYEKEE (reference sequence). This CDR3 comprises 14 residues. The CDR3, as DNA: TGTGCCAGCAGCTTTTGGGACAGAAACTATGGCTACACCTTC. Its protein is CASSFWDRNYGYTF.

The V call is TRBV6-1, the J call TRBJ1-4; 7 nucleotides agree with TRBD1. CDR1 MNHNS and CDR2 SASEGT come from the germline V gene. V lost 6 bases and J lost 3; bases outside the gene matches: 7. This CDR3 is 15 amino acids long. CDR3 sequence: CASRGAGGPNEKLFF. DNA of the CDR3: TGTGCCAGCAGAGGGGCAGGGGGGCCTAATGAAAAACTGTTTTTT.

This clonotype was picked up many times. The chain employs TRBV6-1 and TRBJ1-2; D is uncertain. The germline V gene encodes CDR1 MNHNS and CDR2 SASEGT. V gave up 5 bases and J gave up 4 bases, with 14 bases separating them. The CDR3 spans 14 residues. The DNA of the CDR3 is TGTGCCAGCAGTTACTCAGGAAGGCGCTATGGCTACACCTTC. Translating gives CASSYSGRRYGYTF.

In regard to this clonotype: Since a much larger clone is just one base distant, this may be a read error. The chain couples TRBV20-1 to TRBJ1-2; D gene ambiguous. The CDR3 is 9 amino acids. CDR1 and CDR2 (germline): DFQATT, SNEGSKA (reference sequence). The CDR3 nucleotides read TGCAGTGCGCTTCTCGGCTGCACCTTC. Translated: CSALLGCTF.

The chain joins TRBV7-9 to TRBJ1-6; D is possibly TRBD1 (5 bases). The CDR3 is made up of 14 amino acids. Trimming took off 5 bases at V and 10 bases at J, with 15 bases between the two ends. Germline V gives CDR1 SEHNR, CDR2 FQNEAQ (reference sequence). In DNA, the CDR3 is TGTGCCAGCAGCACTGGGCAGGGAGGATCACCCCTCCACTTT. Residues: CASSTGQGGSPLHF.

There are many counts of this clonotype. CDR3 in DNA: TGCGCCAGCAGCCCGCCGGGGGGAAGGGAAGCAGCTTTCTTT. Translated: CASSPPGGREAAFF. This chain connects TRBV5-1 to TRBJ1-1, with D possibly matching TRBD1 (5 bases). Deletions cut 4 bases from V and 10 bases from J, with 20 bases between. Germline CDR1 SGHRS, CDR2 YFSETQ. The CDR3 runs to 14 residues.

At least ten counts were recorded for this clonotype. This sequence joins TRBV20-1 and TRBJ1-1; D gene unclear. Germline V CDR1 and CDR2: DFQATT, SNEGSKA (reference sequence). The germline V and J ends were trimmed by 0 bases and 2 bases, with 7 bases remaining between them. The CDR3 is 13 residues long. CDR3 nucleotides: TGCAGTGCTAGAGATCTGGGAAACACTGAAGCTTTCTTT. Translated, it gives CSARDLGNTEAFF.

This clonotype was picked up many times. The chain carries TRBV7-2 and TRBJ2-2; 12 bases match TRBD2. The CDR3 contains 16 residues. CDR1 SGHTA and CDR2 FQGNSA come from the germline V gene. Losses at the gene ends were 5 bases for V and 1 base for J; bases not matched to a gene: 2. In DNA, the CDR3 is TGTGCCAGCAGCAAGACTAGCGGGAGGAACACCGGGGAGCTGTTTTTT. Its translation is CASSKTSGRNTGELFF.

This clonotype was observed many times. The rearrangement joins TRBV27 to TRBJ2-7, with 14 positions matching TRBD2. Germline V gene sequence: CDR1 MNHEY, CDR2 SMNVEV (reference sequence). V gave up 5 bases and J gave up 5 bases; unmatched junction bases: 8. The CDR3 has 16 residues. The CDR3 nucleotides read TGTGCCAGCAGTCCTGGGACTAGCGGGAGTCGTAACGAGCAGTACTTC. This encodes CASSPGTSGSRNEQYF.